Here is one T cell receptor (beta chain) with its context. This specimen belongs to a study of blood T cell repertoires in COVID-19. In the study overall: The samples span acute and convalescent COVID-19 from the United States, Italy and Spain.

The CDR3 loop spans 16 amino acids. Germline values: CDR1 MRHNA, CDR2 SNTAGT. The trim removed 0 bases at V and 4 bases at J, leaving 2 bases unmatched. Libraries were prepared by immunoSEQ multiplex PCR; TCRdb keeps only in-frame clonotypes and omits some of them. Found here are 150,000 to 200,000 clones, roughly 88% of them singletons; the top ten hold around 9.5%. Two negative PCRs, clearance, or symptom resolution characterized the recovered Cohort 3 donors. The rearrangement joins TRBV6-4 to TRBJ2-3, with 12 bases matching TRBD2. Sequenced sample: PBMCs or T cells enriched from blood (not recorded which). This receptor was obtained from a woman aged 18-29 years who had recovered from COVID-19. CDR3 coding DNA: TGTGCCAGCAGTGACTCCGGGACTAGCGGGCCAGATACGCAGTATTTT. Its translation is CASSDSGTSGPDTQYF.